This TCR beta chain was sequenced in a study of blood T cell repertoires in COVID-19. Participant ages covered about 18 to 95 years across about two dozen US areas. Method: immunoSEQ multiplex PCR; TCRdb's copy keeps in-frame clones and lacks some. The profile shows around 470,000 clones, about 90% of them singletons. The CDR3 length is 15 residues. CDR1 is LGHNA and CDR2 is YNFKEQ in the germline V gene. Trimming left V 0 bases short and J 2 bases short, with 11 bases between. Sequenced input: PBMCs or T cells enriched from blood (not recorded which). The rearrangement uses TRBV4-2 and TRBJ2-7; TRBD2 might be the D (5 bases). The TCR was taken from a man younger than 35 who had recovered from COVID-19. This chain's CDR3 is CASSQEYSGAYEQYF. CDR3 bases: TGTGCCAGCAGCCAAGAATACAGCGGAGCCTACGAGCAGTACTTC.